This T cell receptor (beta chain) appears in the sequencing data of a study of cytomegalovirus exposure and HLA in healthy donors. Points from the study as a whole: Cytomegalovirus association was listed for about 150 TCR beta chains. A classifier reportedly called cytomegalovirus status with high sensitivity and specificity. Among TCR sequences, most were rare, though some public TCRs appeared in many donors.

The repertoire was sequenced with immunoSEQ multiplex PCR; TCRdb's copy has only in-frame clones and lacks some. The profile covers some 49,000 clones, with 85% to 95% appearing a single time and 7.8% taken by the ten largest. These donors were members of the roughly 120-subject validation cohort, a group separate from the approximately 670-subject first cohort. Germline-derived CDR1 and CDR2 are SGHRS and YFSETQ. The CDR3 spans 13 residues. Between the trimmed V and J ends, which lost 0 bases and 7 bases, there was a span of 5 bases. Remarks on this clone: Its antigen is unidentified.

The sequence was collected from a woman aged 18 to 35 in good health and CMV-seropositive. The V call is TRBV5-1, the J call TRBJ1-6, with no clear D. The sample was PBMCs. In DNA, the CDR3 is TGCGCCAGCAGCTTGGGAGGGAATTCACCCCTCCACTTT. It codes for CASSLGGNSPLHF.